The rows below give T cell receptor beta chains drawn from one sample of a study of shared clonotypes between healthy human individuals. Repertoires were generated with immunoSEQ multiplex PCR, while TCRdb's copy carries only in-frame clones and drops some. This table has 2 million to 2.5 million clones, under 95% appearing once. Source material: naive CD4+ T cells from PBMCs. These receptors were obtained from a man aged 18 to 29 in good health. Some clones in this sample may be carry-over from other donors' samples. Both conserved end residues are part of each CDR3. A D gene is named only where the DNA matches it firmly. Rows give clone size only sometimes, using once, few, many, or a class for an expanded clone.

d_call clone_size j_call v_call cdr3_nt cdr3_aa
TRBD1 . TRBJ2-1 TRBV10-2 TGCGCCAGCTCCAGAACAGGGGATAATGAGCAGTTCTTC CASSRTGDNEQFF
TRBD1 . TRBJ2-5 TRBV7-4 TGTGCCAGCAGCTTAGATAGGGACAGGCAAGAGACCCAGTACTTC CASSLDRDRQETQYF
TRBD1 . TRBJ2-5 TRBV29-1 TGCAGCGTCCGGGACAGGGGAGGCGAGACCCAGTACTTC CSVRDRGGETQYF
. . TRBJ2-7 TRBV19 TGTGCCAGTAGTGCCGGGACGCCCAGTTCCTACGAGCAGTACTTC CASSAGTPSSYEQYF
. . TRBJ2-1 TRBV2 TGTGCCACCACCTATAGCGGCAGGGGGCAGTTCTTC CATTYSGRGQFF
. . TRBJ2-1 TRBV9 TGTGCCAGCAGCGACTTACTAACGACGAGGGGAAACAATGAGCAGTTCTTC CASSDLLTTRGNNEQFF
TRBD1 . TRBJ2-7 TRBV5-6 TGTGCCAGCAGCCCCAAAGGAGTGACAGGGAGTGAGCAGTACTTC CASSPKGVTGSEQYF
. few TRBJ2-7 TRBV5-1 TGCGCCAGCAGCTTGGAAGACTCTTCCTACGAGCAGTACTTC CASSLEDSSYEQYF
. once TRBJ1-3 TRBV19 TGTGCCAGTAGCCACCAGGGAACTGGAAACACCATATATTTT CASSHQGTGNTIYF
TRBD2 . TRBJ2-1 TRBV7-7 TGTGCCAGCAGCCTGGGGACTAGCGCCTACAATGAGCAGTTCTTC CASSLGTSAYNEQFF
. . TRBJ2-3 TRBV6-6 TGTGCCAGCAGTTACCAGAGGGGAGTCGGGGATACGCAGTATTTT CASSYQRGVGDTQYF
TRBD1 . TRBJ1-5 TRBV15 TGTGCCACCAGCAGAGAAACAGGGGGGGATCAGCCCCAGCATTTT CATSRETGGDQPQHF
. . TRBJ2-7 TRBV7-9 TGTGCCAGCAGCTACCCGGACAGCTACGAGCAGTACTTC CASSYPDSYEQYF
. once TRBJ2-1 TRBV27 TGTGCCAGCAGTTTCCCAGGCTCCTACAATGAGCAGTTCTTC CASSFPGSYNEQFF
. . TRBJ2-3 TRBV4-2 TGTGCCAGCAGCCGGGATAGGGGGGCGGGCGATACGCAGTATTTT CASSRDRGAGDTQYF
TRBD2 . TRBJ2-1 TRBV4-2 TGTGCCAGCAGCCAAGTAGCGGGACCCTTCAATGAGCAGTTCTTC CASSQVAGPFNEQFF
. . TRBJ2-3 TRBV5-5 TGTGCCAGCAGCCCGCGGATAGGCGGCACAGATACGCAGTATTTT CASSPRIGGTDTQYF
. . TRBJ2-7 TRBV7-3 TGTGCCAGCAGCCTGGCTGGGAGCAGAAACTACGAGCAGTACTTC CASSLAGSRNYEQYF
TRBD1 . TRBJ1-5 TRBV5-6 TGTGCCAGCAGCTTGGAGCAGGGGGCCAGTAATCAGCCCCAGCATTTT CASSLEQGASNQPQHF
TRBD1 . TRBJ2-7 TRBV10-3 TGTGCCATCAGTGTATACGGACAGGGTTACTACGAGCAGTACTTC CAISVYGQGYYEQYF
. . TRBJ2-3 TRBV9 TGTGCCAGCAGCGTCACGTCTGGGGATACGCAGTATTTT CASSVTSGDTQYF
. . TRBJ1-2 TRBV9 TGTGCCAGCAGCGTAGCTACGGGGAGCTACACCTTC CASSVATGSYTF
. once TRBJ2-3 TRBV30 TGTGCCTGGAGTGTAGGGATAAGTGGAAACACAGATACGCAGTATTTT CAWSVGISGNTDTQYF
TRBD1 . TRBJ1-4 TRBV5-1 TGCGCCAGCAGCCCGGACAGGGCCGCTTGGGAAAAACTGTTTTTT CASSPDRAAWEKLFF
. . TRBJ1-5 TRBV7-2 TGTGCCAGCAGCTTAGAGGCAGGGCATCAGCCCCAGCATTTT CASSLEAGHQPQHF
. once TRBJ2-7 TRBV19 TGTGCCAGTTCCGACTGGACGACCAGCTCCTACGAGCAGTACTTC CASSDWTTSSYEQYF
. . TRBJ2-1 TRBV6-5 TGTGCCAGCAGTTACTACTCCCCAGCCTACAATGAGCAGTTCTTC CASSYYSPAYNEQFF
TRBD1 . TRBJ1-2 TRBV28 TGTGCCAGCAGATCGACAGGGTTCAGGGCTAGTATTTTTGGCTACACCTTC CASRSTGFRASIFGYTF
. . TRBJ2-1 TRBV7-3 TGTGCCAGCAGCCCGTGGGCAGACAATGAGCAGTTCTTC CASSPWADNEQFF
. . TRBJ2-3 TRBV7-9 TGTGCCAGCAGCTTAGTGGGAGATACGCAGTATTTT CASSLVGDTQYF
. . TRBJ2-7 TRBV15 TGTGCCACCAGCAGAGAGGGGGTGTCCTACGAGCAGTACTTC CATSREGVSYEQYF
TRBD2 . TRBJ2-7 TRBV29-1 TGCAGCGTGCTACCAGGTGGCGGGAGCTACGAGCAGTACTTC CSVLPGGGSYEQYF
TRBD2 . TRBJ2-7 TRBV2 TGTGCCAGCAGTGAATCCGGACTAGCGGGGTACTTC CASSESGLAGYF
TRBD1 . TRBJ2-3 TRBV5-1 TGCGCCAGCAGCTCGGGACAGGCCACAGATACGCAGTATTTT CASSSGQATDTQYF
. . TRBJ2-2 TRBV6-1 TGTGCCAGCAGTGCTGGATGGGGGGCGAACACCGGGGAGCTGTTTTTT CASSAGWGANTGELFF
. . TRBJ1-2 TRBV28 TGTGCCAGCAGTCCGGACACTCCTGTTCGGGGGGACACCTTC CASSPDTPVRGDTF
. . TRBJ2-1 TRBV28 TGTGCCAGCAGTTTATGGAGCAGGACCCCTGAGCAGTTCTTC CASSLWSRTPEQFF
. . TRBJ2-1 TRBV11-2 TGTGCCAGCAGCTTAAGGGGGATAAACTACAATGAGCAGTTCTTC CASSLRGINYNEQFF
. few TRBJ1-2 TRBV28 TGTGCCAGCTCTCCGTCCCCCCCACAAGATAACTATGGCTACACCTTC CASSPSPPQDNYGYTF
TRBD1 once TRBJ1-2 TRBV27 TGTGCCAGCAGTAATGGGACAGGGAGTGGCTACACCTTC CASSNGTGSGYTF
TRBD2 . TRBJ2-5 TRBV9 TGTGCCAGCAGCGTCTCCTCGGCTAGCGGACAAGAGACCCAGTACTTC CASSVSSASGQETQYF
. . TRBJ1-3 TRBV30 TGTGCCTGGAGTGTACGGGCCTGGGCCTCTGGAAACACCATATATTTT CAWSVRAWASGNTIYF
. . TRBJ1-1 TRBV7-9 TGTGCCAGCACTGCCTGGGGGATTAAGAACACTGAAGCTTTCTTT CASTAWGIKNTEAFF
TRBD2 . TRBJ2-2 TRBV7-6 TGTGCCAGCAGCTTGACTAGCGGGAGAGCGAACACCGGGGAGCTGTTTTTT CASSLTSGRANTGELFF
TRBD2 . TRBJ2-3 TRBV12-5 TGTGCTAGTGGTTTGGGCACTAGCGCAGATACGCAGTATTTT CASGLGTSADTQYF
. . TRBJ1-2 TRBV6-6 TGTGCCAGCAGGTACGACAGATACGGAGGCTACACCTTC CASRYDRYGGYTF
TRBD1 . TRBJ2-7 TRBV6-1 TGTGCCAGCAGAGCCGGGACAGGGGTCTACGAGCAGTACTTC CASRAGTGVYEQYF
TRBD1 . TRBJ2-5 TRBV11-2 TGTGCCAGCAGCCACAGGGGTATGCAAGAGACCCAGTACTTC CASSHRGMQETQYF
. . TRBJ2-7 TRBV20-1 TGCAGTGCTACTCCAGTATATGAGCAGTACTTC CSATPVYEQYF
. . TRBJ2-5 TRBV2 TGTGCCAGCAGTGCCCCGCTGGGATTCCAAGAGACCCAGTACTTC CASSAPLGFQETQYF
TRBD2 once TRBJ2-1 TRBV5-1 TGCGCCAGCAGTCCCCTCGGGGGGAGCAATGAGCAGTTCTTC CASSPLGGSNEQFF
. . TRBJ1-4 TRBV30 TGTGCCTGGAGTGTTCTTTCCAACATCAAAAAACTGTTTTTT CAWSVLSNIKKLFF
. . TRBJ2-7 TRBV19 TGTGCCAGTAGCCTTGGCGGGCTAAACTACGAGCAGTACTTC CASSLGGLNYEQYF